This TCR beta chain was captured in a study of blood T cells in healthy people across ages. A second 7 to 11 cycle PCR used barcoded and J-beta primers. TCRdb passed the 5' RACE reads through MiXCR, listing each CDR3 protein once. The table records over 1,300,000 distinct CDR3 sequences, almost 60% of them present only once. There are a few counts of this clonotype. This TCR derives from a man between 18 and 35 years old in good health. Sequenced input: blood.

The CDR3 nucleotides read TGCAGTGCTAGGACAGTTGGGCGGTACGAGCAGTACTTC. Its protein is CSARTVGRYEQYF. The chain is built from TRBV20-1 and TRBJ2-7, with D perhaps TRBD1 (5 bases). This CDR3 is built from 13 residues. Germline V gene lookup returns CDR1 DFQATT and CDR2 SNEGSKA (reference sequence). V was trimmed by 3 bases and J by 4 bases, leaving 13 bases between them.